The table lists the clone carrying this T cell receptor (beta chain) with many counts. Its antigen remains unidentified. This specimen belongs to a study of regulatory T cells in long-lasting Graves disease. The sample's time point: newly diagnosed GD, antithyroid drugs for less than 3 months. Scientists built the TCR library using RNA that was extracted from PBMCs. Arm-PCR of CDR3 regions and iRepertoire HTBI primers were the basis on which TCR beta libraries were built. TCRdb independently ran MiXCR on the multiplex PCR reads; one entry per CDR3 protein. There are about 540,000 distinct CDR3 sequences in the sample; around an eighth occur only once, and about 10% lies in the top ten. Trimming at V came to 2 bases and at J to 4 bases, leaving 5 bases not matched to a gene. The CDR3 totals 15 residues. CDR1 and CDR2 (germline): MRHNA, SNTAGT. General study points: Newly diagnosed patients had higher TCR diversity than persistent Graves' patients did. Few sampled subjects may have lowered accuracy.

This sample was also put to use in a study of T cells in Graves' hyperthyroidism and ophthalmopathy. That paper states: Researchers barred patients who had uncontrolled infection, other autoimmune disease, pregnancy or lactation. Stable hyperthyroidism was separated from ophthalmopathy by a model based on 13 V-J features.

The J gene is TRBJ2-3, the V gene TRBV6-4; 8 nucleotides match TRBD2. The TCR was taken from a man aged 25 to 45 with Graves disease. Sequenced material: peripheral blood mononuclear cells (PBMCs), taken at new diagnosis, from a patient treated with antithyroid drugs. The DNA of the CDR3 is TGTGCCAGCAGTGACACCAGCGGGAGAGCAGATACGCAGTATTTT. It specifies CASSDTSGRADTQYF.